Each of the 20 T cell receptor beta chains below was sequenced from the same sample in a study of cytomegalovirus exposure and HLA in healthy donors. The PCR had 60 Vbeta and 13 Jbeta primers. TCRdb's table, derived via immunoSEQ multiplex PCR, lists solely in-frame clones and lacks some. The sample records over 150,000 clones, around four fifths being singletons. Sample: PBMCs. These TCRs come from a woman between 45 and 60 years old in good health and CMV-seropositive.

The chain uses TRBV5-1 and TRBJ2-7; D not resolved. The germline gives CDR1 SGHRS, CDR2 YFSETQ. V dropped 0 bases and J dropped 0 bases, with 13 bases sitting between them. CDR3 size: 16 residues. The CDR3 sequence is CASSLVAGISSYEQYF. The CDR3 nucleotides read TGCGCCAGCAGCTTGGTCGCAGGAATAAGCTCCTACGAGCAGTACTTC.

The CDR3 spells CASGRGNTEAFF. CDR3 DNA sequence: TGTGCCAGCGGCAGGGGGAACACTGAAGCTTTCTTT. This sequence joins TRBV2 and TRBJ1-1, with a possible D match to TRBD1 (6 bases). Trimming removed 8 bases at V and 1 base at J, with 8 bases between. Germline CDR1 is SNHLY and CDR2 is FYNNEI. The CDR3 totals 12 residues.

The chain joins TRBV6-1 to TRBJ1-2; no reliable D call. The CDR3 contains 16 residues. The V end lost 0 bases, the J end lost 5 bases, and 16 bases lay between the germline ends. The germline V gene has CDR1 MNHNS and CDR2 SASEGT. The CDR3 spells CASSEALPGSGYGYTF. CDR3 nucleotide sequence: TGTGCCAGCAGTGAAGCCCTGCCAGGAAGTGGTTATGGCTACACCTTC.

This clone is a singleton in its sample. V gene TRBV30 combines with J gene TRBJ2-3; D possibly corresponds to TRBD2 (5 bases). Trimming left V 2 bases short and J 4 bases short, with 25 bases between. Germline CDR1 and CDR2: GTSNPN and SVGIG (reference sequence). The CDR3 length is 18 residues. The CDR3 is CAWSKNGMGYPAADTQYF. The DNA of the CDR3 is TGTGCCTGGAGTAAGAATGGGATGGGCTATCCAGCGGCAGATACGCAGTATTTT. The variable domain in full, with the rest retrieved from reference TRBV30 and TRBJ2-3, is SQTIHQWPATLVQPVGSPLSLECTVEGTSNPNLYWYRQAAGRGLQLLFYSVGIGQISSEVPQNLSASRPQDRQFILSSKKLLLSDSGFYLCAWSKNGMGYPAADTQYFGPGTRLTVL.

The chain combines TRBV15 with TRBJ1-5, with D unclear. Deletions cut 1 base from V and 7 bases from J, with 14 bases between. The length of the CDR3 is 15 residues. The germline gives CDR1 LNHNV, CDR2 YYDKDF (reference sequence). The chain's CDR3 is CATSRARGMGQPQHF. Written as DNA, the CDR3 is TGTGCCACCAGCAGAGCGCGGGGTATGGGCCAGCCCCAGCATTTT. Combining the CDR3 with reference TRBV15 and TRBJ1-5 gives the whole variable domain DAMVIQNPRYQVTQFGKPVTLSCSQTLNHNVMYWYQQKSSQAPKLLFHYYDKDFNNEADTPDNFQSRRPNTSFCFLDIRSPGLGDTAMYLCATSRARGMGQPQHFGDGTRLSIL.

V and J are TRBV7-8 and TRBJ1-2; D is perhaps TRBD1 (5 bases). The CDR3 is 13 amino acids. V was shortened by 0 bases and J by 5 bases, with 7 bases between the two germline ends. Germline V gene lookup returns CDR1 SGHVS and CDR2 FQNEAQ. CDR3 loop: CASSLAGEYGYTF. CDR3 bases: TGTGCCAGCAGCTTAGCAGGGGAATATGGCTACACCTTC.

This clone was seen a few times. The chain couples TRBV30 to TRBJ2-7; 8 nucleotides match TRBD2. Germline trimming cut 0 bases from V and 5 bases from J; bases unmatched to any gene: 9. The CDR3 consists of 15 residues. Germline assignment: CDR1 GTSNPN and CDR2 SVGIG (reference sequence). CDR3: CAWSVLGGDVDEQYF. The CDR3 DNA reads TGTGCCTGGAGTGTACTCGGGGGGGATGTGGACGAGCAGTACTTC.

CDR3 nucleotide sequence: TGTGCCAGCAGCCCCGGAGGCCTGGGTGAGCAGTTCTTC. This sequence encodes CASSPGGLGEQFF. V gene TRBV7-2 combines with J gene TRBJ2-1; D is possibly TRBD2 (5 bases). This CDR3 contains 13 residues. Germline V gene data show CDR1 as SGHTA and CDR2 as FQGNSA. V lost 5 bases to trimming and J lost 9 bases, with 14 bases between them.

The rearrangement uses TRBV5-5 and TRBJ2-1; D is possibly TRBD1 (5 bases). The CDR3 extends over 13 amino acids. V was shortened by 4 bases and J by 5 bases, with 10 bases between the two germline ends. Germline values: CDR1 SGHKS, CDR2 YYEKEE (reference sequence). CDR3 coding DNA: TGTGCCAGCAGCCTACAGGCCAACAATGAGCAGTTCTTC. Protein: CASSLQANNEQFF.

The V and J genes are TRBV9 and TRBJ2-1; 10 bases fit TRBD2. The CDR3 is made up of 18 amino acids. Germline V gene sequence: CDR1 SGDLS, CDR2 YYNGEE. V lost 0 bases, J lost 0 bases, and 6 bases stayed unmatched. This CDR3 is CASSVAASGGTSYNEQFF. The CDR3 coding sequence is TGTGCCAGCAGCGTAGCTGCTAGCGGGGGTACCTCCTACAATGAGCAGTTCTTC.

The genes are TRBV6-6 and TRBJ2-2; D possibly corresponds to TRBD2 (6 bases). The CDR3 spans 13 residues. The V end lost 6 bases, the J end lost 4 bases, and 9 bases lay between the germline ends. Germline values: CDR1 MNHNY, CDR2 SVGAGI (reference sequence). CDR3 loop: CASSTSSTGELFF. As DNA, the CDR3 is TGTGCCAGCAGCACTAGCAGCACCGGGGAGCTGTTTTTT.

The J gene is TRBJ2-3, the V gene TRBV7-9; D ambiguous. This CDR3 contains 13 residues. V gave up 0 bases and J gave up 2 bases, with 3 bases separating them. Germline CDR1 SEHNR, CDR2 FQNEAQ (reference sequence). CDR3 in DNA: TGTGCCAGCAGCTTAGCCTCCACAGATACGCAGTATTTT. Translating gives CASSLASTDTQYF.

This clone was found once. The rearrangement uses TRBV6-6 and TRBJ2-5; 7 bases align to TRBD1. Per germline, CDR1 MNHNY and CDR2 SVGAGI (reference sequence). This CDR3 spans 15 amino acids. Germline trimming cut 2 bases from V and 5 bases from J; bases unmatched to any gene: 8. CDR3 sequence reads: CASSYVTGVGETQYF. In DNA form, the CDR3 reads TGTGCCAGCAGTTACGTTACAGGGGTAGGGGAGACCCAGTACTTC.

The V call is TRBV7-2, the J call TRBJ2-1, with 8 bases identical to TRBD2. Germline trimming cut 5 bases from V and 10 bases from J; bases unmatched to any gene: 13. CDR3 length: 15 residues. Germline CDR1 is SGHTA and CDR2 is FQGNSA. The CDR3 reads CASSPTSGPGLEQFF. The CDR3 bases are TGTGCCAGCAGCCCAACTAGCGGCCCGGGCCTCGAGCAGTTCTTC.

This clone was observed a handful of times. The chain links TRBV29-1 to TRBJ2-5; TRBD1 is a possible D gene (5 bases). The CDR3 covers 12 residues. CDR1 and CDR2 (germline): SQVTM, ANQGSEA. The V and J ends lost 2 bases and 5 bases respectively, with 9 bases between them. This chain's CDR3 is CSVERGEETQYF. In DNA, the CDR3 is TGCAGCGTTGAAAGGGGCGAGGAGACCCAGTACTTC.

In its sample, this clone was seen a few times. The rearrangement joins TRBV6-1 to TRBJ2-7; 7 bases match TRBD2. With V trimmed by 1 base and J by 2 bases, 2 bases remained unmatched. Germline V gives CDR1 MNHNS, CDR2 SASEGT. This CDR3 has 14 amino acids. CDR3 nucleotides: TGTGCCAGCAGTGAAGGGGGGGGAACCTACGAGCAGTACTTC. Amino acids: CASSEGGGTYEQYF.

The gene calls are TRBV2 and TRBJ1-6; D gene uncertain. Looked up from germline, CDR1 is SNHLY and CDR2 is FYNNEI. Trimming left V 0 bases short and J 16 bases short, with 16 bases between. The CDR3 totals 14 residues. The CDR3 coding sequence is TGTGCCAGCAGTGAAGCGCTTAGGCACAGCCTTCTCCACTTT. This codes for CASSEALRHSLLHF.

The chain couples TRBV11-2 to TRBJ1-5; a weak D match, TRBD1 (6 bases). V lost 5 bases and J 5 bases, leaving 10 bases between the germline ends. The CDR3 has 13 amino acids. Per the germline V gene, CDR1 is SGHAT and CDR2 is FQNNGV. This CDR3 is CASSLNRDQPQHF. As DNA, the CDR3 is TGTGCCAGCAGCCTTAACAGGGATCAGCCCCAGCATTTT.

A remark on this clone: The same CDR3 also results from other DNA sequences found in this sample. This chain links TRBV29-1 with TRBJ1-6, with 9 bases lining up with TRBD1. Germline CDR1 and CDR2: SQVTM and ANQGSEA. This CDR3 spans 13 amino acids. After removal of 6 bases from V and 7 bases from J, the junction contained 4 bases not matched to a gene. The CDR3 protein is CSVATGGNSPLHF. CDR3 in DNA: TGCAGCGTAGCCACAGGGGGCAATTCACCCCTCCACTTT.

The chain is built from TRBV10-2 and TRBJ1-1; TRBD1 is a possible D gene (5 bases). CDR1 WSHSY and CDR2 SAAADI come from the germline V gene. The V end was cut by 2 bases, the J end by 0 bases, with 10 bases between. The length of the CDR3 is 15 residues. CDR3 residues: CASSENDRVNTEAFF. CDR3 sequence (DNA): TGCGCCAGCAGTGAGAATGACAGAGTGAACACTGAAGCTTTCTTT.